This passage covers 10 T cell receptor beta chains from one sample sequenced in a study of CD8 T cells in Susac syndrome. An amount of RNA that ranged from 0.5 to 1 ug was reverse transcribed with random hexamers. TCRdb analysed the immunoSEQ multiplex PCR reads with MiXCR anew, one entry per CDR3 protein. The data contain some 400,000 distinct CDR3 sequences, more than 80% of them singletons. Source material: CD8+ T cells from PBMCs. The receptors stem from a human donor with multiple sclerosis.

The genes are TRBV20-1 and TRBJ2-1; D unclear. Trimming removed 0 bases at V and 9 bases at J, with 12 bases between. Germline assignment: CDR1 DFQATT and CDR2 SNEGSKA (reference sequence). This CDR3 is 13 amino acids long. As DNA, the CDR3 is TGCAGTGCTAGAGACTACGGATCGGGTGAGCAGTTCTTC. Protein product: CSARDYGSGEQFF.

This sequence joins TRBV6-1 and TRBJ1-2; D perhaps matches TRBD1 (6 bases). Trimming removed 3 bases from V and 8 bases from J, with 16 bases in between. Germline V gene sequence: CDR1 MNHNS, CDR2 SASEGT. This CDR3 spans 14 amino acids. The CDR3 sequence is CASSEGPLGTGYTF. The CDR3 coding sequence is TGTGCCAGCAGTGAGGGGCCACTGGGGACAGGCTACACCTTC.

The chain is built from TRBV6-2 or TRBV6-3 and TRBJ2-7; 11 bases match TRBD2. The germline gives CDR1 MNHEY, CDR2 SVGEGT. The CDR3 is 15 amino acids. The ends lost 5 bases at V and 0 bases at J; junction bases unmatched: 3. The CDR3 sequence: CASSPLAGVSYEQYF. The CDR3, as DNA: TGTGCCAGCAGTCCACTAGCGGGAGTCTCCTACGAGCAGTACTTC.

Of note for this clonotype: One junction end does not reproduce the germline sequence, and a read error may be involved. The chain couples TRBV20-1 to TRBJ2-7; no firm D call. From germline, CDR1 is DFQATT and CDR2 SNEGSKA (reference sequence). CDR3 length equals 11 residues. In DNA form, the CDR3 reads TGCAGTGCTAGAGCTGTCCACGAGCAGTTTTTC. Translating gives CSARAVHEQFF.

The chain uses TRBV14 and TRBJ2-7, with 8 bases lining up with TRBD1. Germline lookup yields CDR1 SGHDN and CDR2 FVKESK. Trimming took 2 bases from V and 2 from J; bases not matched to a gene: 5. The CDR3 runs 15 residues. This CDR3 reads CASSQPTGATYEQYF. The CDR3 nucleotides read TGTGCCAGCAGCCAACCGACAGGGGCAACCTACGAGCAGTACTTC.

The CDR3 coding sequence is TGTGCCAGCACGACTAGCGGGGACCGAAGCGAGACCCAGTACTTC. This translates into CASTTSGDRSETQYF. The genes are TRBV3-1 and TRBJ2-5, with 11 bases matching TRBD2. This CDR3 region has 15 residues. Per the germline V gene, CDR1 is LGHDT and CDR2 is YNNKEL (reference sequence). V shed 7 bases and J 5 bases; nucleotides not matched to a gene: 9.

This sequence joins TRBV27 and TRBJ1-1; D ambiguous. The CDR3 contains 15 residues. The germline V gene encodes CDR1 MNHEY and CDR2 SMNVEV (reference sequence). V shed 6 bases and J shed 1 base, with 15 bases lying between them. The CDR3 protein is CASSTMETANTEAFF. In DNA form, the CDR3 reads TGTGCCAGCAGCACCATGGAAACGGCGAACACTGAAGCTTTCTTT.

The chain links TRBV18 to TRBJ1-5; D not resolved. This CDR3 comprises 16 residues. Germline V gives CDR1 KGHSH, CDR2 LQKENI. The V end was cut by 6 bases, the J end by 0 bases, with 15 bases between. The CDR3 DNA is TGTGCCAGCTCCCCTGACAAGGGCGATAGCAATCAGCCCCAGCATTTT. Protein: CASSPDKGDSNQPQHF.

This chain joins TRBV19 and TRBJ1-6; 8 nucleotides align to TRBD1. CDR1 and CDR2 (germline): LNHDA, SQIVND (reference sequence). Trimming removed 9 bases from V and 5 bases from J; junction bases left unmatched: 9. This CDR3 has 15 residues. The CDR3 loop is CASTDRERDNSPLHF. The CDR3 DNA reads TGTGCCAGCACGGACAGGGAGCGGGATAATTCACCCCTCCACTTT.

This chain links TRBV20-1 with TRBJ1-3; no definite D call. Germline V CDR1 and CDR2: DFQATT, SNEGSKA (reference sequence). Trimming pared 0 bases from V and 4 bases from J, leaving 10 bases between. This CDR3 spans 14 amino acids. The DNA for the CDR3 is TGCAGTGCTAGAGATGCCGGTCGCGGAAACACCATATATTTT. Amino acids: CSARDAGRGNTIYF.